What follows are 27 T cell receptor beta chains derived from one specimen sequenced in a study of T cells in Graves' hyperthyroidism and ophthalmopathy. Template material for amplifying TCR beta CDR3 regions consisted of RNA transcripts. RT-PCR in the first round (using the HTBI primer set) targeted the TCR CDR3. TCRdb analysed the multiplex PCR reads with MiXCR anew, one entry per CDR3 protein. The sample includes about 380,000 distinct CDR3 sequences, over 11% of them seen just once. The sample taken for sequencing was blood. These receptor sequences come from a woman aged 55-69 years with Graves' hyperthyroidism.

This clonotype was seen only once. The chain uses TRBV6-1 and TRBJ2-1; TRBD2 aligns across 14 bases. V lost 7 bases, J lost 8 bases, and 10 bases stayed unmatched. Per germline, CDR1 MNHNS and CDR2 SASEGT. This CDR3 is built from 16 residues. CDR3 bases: TGTGCCAGCACGCGACTAGCGGGAGGGCCACCGCATGAGCAGTTCTTC. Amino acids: CASTRLAGGPPHEQFF.

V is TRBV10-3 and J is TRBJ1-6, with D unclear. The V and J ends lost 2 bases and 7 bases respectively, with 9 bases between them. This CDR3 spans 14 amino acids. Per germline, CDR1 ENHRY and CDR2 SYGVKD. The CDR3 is CAISESRANSPLHF. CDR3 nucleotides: TGTGCCATCAGTGAGAGCCGGGCCAATTCACCCCTCCACTTT.

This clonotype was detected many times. The CDR3 loop reads CASSSPSGPGGQNTGELFF. Written as DNA, the CDR3 is TGTGCCAGCAGCTCCCCCAGCGGGCCAGGGGGACAGAACACCGGGGAGCTGTTTTTT. J is TRBJ2-2 and V is TRBV6-1; D is perhaps TRBD1 (7 bases). Trimming removed 6 bases from V and 1 base from J, with 24 bases in between. The length of the CDR3 is 19 residues. In germline, CDR1 is MNHNS, CDR2 SASEGT.

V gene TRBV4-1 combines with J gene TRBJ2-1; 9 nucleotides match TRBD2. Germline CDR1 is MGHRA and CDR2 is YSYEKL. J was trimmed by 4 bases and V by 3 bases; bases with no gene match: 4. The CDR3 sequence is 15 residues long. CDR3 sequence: CASSQGTSRYNEQFF. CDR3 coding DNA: TGCGCCAGCAGCCAGGGGACTAGCAGATACAATGAGCAGTTCTTC.

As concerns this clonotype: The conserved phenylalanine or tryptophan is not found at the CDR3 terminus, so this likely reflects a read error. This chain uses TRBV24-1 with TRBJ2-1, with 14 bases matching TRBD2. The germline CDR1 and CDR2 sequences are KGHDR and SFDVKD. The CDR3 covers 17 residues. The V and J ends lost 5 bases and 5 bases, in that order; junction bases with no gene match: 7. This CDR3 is CATSVQPGLAGDNEQFL. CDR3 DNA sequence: TGTGCCACCAGTGTGCAACCGGGACTAGCGGGGGACAATGAGCAGTTCCTC.

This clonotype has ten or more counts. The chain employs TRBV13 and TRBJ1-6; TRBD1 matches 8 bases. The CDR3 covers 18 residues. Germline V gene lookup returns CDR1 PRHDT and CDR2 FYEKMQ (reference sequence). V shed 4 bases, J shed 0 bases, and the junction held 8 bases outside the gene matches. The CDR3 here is CASSSRTGKSSYNSPLHF. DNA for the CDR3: TGTGCCAGCAGCTCCAGGACAGGGAAAAGCTCCTATAATTCACCCCTCCACTTT.

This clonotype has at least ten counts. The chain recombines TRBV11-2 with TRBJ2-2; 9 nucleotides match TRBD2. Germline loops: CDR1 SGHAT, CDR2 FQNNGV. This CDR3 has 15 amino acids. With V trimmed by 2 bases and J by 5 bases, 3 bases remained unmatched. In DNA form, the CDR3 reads TGTGCCAGCAGCTTACGGCTAGCGGGAACCGGGGAGCTGTTTTTT. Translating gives CASSLRLAGTGELFF.

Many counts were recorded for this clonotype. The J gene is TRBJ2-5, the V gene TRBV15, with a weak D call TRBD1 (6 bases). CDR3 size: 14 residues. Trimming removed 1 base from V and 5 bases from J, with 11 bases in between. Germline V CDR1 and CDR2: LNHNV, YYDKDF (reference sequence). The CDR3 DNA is TGTGCCACCAGCAGAGCTACAGGGCGGGAGACCCAGTACTTC. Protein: CATSRATGRETQYF.

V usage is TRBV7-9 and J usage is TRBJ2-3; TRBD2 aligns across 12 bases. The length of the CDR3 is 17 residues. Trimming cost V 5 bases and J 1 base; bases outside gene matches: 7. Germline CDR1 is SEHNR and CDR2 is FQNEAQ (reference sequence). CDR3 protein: CASSHGLAGRGTDTQYF. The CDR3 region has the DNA TGTGCCAGCAGCCACGGACTAGCGGGGAGGGGCACAGATACGCAGTATTTT. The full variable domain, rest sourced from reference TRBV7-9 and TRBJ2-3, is DTGVSQNPRHKITKRGQNVTFRCDPISEHNRLYWYRQTLGQGPEFLTYFQNEAQLEKSRLLSDRFSAERPKGSFSTLEIQRTEQGDSAMYLCASSHGLAGRGTDTQYFGPGTRLTVL.

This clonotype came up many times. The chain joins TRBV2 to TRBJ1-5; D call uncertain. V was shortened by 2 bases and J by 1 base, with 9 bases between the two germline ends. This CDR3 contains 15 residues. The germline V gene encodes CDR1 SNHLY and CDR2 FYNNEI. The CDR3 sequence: CASSEKAGSNQPQHF. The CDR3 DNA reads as TGTGCCAGCAGTGAAAAGGCCGGGAGCAATCAGCCCCAGCATTTT.

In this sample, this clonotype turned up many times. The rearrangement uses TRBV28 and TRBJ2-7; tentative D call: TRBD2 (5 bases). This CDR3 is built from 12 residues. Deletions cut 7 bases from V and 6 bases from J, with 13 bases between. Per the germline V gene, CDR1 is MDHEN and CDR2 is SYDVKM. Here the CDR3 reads CASTPGLSEQYF. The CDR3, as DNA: TGTGCCAGCACCCCTGGACTTTCCGAGCAGTACTTC.

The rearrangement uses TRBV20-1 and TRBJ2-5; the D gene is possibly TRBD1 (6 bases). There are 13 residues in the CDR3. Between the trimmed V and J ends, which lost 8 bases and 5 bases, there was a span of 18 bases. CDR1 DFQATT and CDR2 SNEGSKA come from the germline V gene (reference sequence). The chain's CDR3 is CSTGSGGQETQYF. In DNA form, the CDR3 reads TGCAGTACTGGTAGTGGGGGCCAGGAGACCCAGTACTTC.

The CDR3 sequence: CASSSSRAWERETQYF. As DNA, the CDR3 is TGTGCCAGTAGTAGCTCCCGGGCTTGGGAGAGGGAGACCCAGTACTTC. This chain connects TRBV19 to TRBJ2-5; tentatively, D is TRBD2 (5 bases). The V end was cut by 4 bases, the J end by 5 bases, with 20 bases between. The CDR3 totals 16 residues. In germline, CDR1 is LNHDA, CDR2 SQIVND (reference sequence).

In DNA, the CDR3 is TGTGCCAGCGGTATTCCGGGGGGCGCTGAGTCCGGGGAGCTGTTTTTT. Its translation is CASGIPGGAESGELFF. The J gene is TRBJ2-2, the V gene TRBV6-1; perhaps TRBD2 as D (7 bases). This CDR3 contains 16 residues. Trimming left V 8 bases short and J 6 bases short, with 22 bases between. Germline lookup yields CDR1 MNHNS and CDR2 SASEGT.

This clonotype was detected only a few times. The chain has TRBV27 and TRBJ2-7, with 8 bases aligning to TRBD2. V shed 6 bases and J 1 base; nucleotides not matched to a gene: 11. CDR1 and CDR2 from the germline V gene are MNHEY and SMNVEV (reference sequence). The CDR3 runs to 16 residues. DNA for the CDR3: TGTGCCAGCAGCCTCAGACCGGGACTAGGTTCCTACGAGCAGTACTTC. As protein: CASSLRPGLGSYEQYF.

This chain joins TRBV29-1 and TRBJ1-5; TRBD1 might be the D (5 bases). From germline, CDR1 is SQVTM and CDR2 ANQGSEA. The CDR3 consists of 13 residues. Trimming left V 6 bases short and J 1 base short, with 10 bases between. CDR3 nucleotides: TGCAGCGTCGGGGGGGGGAGCAATCAGCCCCAGCATTTT. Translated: CSVGGGSNQPQHF.

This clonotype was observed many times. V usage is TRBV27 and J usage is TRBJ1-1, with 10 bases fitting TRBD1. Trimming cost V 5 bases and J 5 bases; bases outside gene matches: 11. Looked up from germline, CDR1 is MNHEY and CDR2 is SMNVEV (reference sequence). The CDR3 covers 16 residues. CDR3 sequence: CASSQGTGVVETEAFF. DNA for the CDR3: TGTGCCAGCAGTCAGGGGACAGGGGTGGTTGAAACTGAAGCTTTCTTT.

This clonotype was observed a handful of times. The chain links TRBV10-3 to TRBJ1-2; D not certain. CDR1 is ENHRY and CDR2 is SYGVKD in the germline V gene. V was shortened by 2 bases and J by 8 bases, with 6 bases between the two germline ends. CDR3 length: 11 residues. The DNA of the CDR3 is TGTGCCATCAGTGAGGTGGGGGGCTACACCTTC. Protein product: CAISEVGGYTF.

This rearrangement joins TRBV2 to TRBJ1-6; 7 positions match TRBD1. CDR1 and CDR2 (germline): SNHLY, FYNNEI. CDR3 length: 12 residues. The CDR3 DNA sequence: TGTGCTACCCAGGGGGGCAATTCACCCCTCCACTTT. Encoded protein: CATQGGNSPLHF.

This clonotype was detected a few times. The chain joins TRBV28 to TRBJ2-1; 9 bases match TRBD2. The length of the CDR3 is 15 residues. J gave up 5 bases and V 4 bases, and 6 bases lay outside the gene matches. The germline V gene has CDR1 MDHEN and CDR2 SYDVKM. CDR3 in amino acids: CASSSPTSGHNEQFF. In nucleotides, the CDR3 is TGTGCCAGCAGTTCCCCGACTAGCGGACACAATGAGCAGTTCTTC.

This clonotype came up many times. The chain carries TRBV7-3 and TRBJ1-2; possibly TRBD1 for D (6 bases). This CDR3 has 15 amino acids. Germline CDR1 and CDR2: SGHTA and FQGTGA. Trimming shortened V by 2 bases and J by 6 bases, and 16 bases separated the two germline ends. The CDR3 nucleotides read TGTGCCAGCAGCTTAGGGCGGGGGCGCCTTGATGGCTACACCTTC. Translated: CASSLGRGRLDGYTF. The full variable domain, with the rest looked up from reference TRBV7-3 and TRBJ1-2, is GAGVSQTPSNKVTEKGKYVELRCDPISGHTALYWYRQSLGQGPEFLIYFQGTGAADDSGLPNDRFFAVRPEGSVSTLKIQRTERGDSAVYLCASSLGRGRLDGYTFGSGTRLTVV.

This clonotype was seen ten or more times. The CDR3 loop is CASSYTGELFF. CDR3 DNA: TGTGCCAGCTCTTACACCGGGGAGCTGTTTTTT. The rearrangement joins TRBV18 to TRBJ2-2; D is uncertain. This CDR3 has 11 amino acids. Germline V CDR1 and CDR2: KGHSH, LQKENI. V was shortened by 6 bases and J by 3 bases, with 2 bases between the two germline ends.

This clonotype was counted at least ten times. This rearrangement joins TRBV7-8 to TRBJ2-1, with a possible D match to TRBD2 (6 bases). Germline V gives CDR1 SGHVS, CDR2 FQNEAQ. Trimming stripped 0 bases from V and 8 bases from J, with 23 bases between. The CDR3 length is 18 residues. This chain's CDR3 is CASSLAGLVSGGGDEQFF. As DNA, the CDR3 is TGTGCCAGCAGCTTAGCGGGGTTGGTTAGCGGCGGTGGGGATGAGCAGTTCTTC.

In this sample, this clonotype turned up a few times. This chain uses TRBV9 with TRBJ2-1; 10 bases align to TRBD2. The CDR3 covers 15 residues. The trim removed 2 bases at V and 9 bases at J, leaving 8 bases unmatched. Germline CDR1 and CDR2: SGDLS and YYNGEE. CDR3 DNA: TGTGCCAGCAGCGTGCGGCTAGCGGGAGCGGGTGAGCAGTTCTTC. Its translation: CASSVRLAGAGEQFF.

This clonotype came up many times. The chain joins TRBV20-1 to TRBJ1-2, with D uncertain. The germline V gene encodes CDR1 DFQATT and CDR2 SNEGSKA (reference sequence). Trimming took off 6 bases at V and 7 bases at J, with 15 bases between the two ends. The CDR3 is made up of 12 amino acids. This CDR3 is CSAPDGAGGYTF. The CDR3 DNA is TGCAGTGCACCGGACGGAGCCGGTGGCTACACCTTC.

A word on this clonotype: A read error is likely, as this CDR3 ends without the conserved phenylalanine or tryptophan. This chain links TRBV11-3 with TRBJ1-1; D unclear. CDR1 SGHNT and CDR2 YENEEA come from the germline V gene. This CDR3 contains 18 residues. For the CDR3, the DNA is TGTGCCAGCAGCCTAGATCAAGGATGGTCCTTCATGAACACTGAAGCTTTCCTT. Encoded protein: CASSLDQGWSFMNTEAFL.

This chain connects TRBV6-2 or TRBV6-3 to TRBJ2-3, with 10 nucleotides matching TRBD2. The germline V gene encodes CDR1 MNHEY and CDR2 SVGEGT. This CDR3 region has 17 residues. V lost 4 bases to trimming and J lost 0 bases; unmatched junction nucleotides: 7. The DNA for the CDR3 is TGTGCCAGCAGTTTTCTAGCGGGAGAACCTAGCACAGATACGCAGTATTTT. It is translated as CASSFLAGEPSTDTQYF.